The clone carrying this T cell receptor (beta chain) was detected once. The antigen is unknown. This record comes from a study of shared clonotypes between healthy human individuals. The protocol was immunoSEQ multiplex PCR, while the TCRdb copy is restricted to in-frame clones and leaves out a portion. The data hold about 1.1 million clones, with 70% to 80% observed a single time. The germline V gene encodes CDR1 SGHDN and CDR2 FVKESK. The V end lost 4 bases, the J end lost 0 bases, and 13 bases lay between the germline ends. The CDR3 totals 16 residues. Study observations and caveats: Inspection by rarefaction showed sorted-subset sequencing to be incomplete despite large depth.

The chain is built from TRBV14 and TRBJ2-1; TRBD2 is a possible D gene (5 bases). The clonotype comes from a man younger than 35 in good health. Some clones in this sample may be carry-over from other donors' samples. Input material: memory CD4+ T cells from PBMCs. Subset of the sample: CD45RA-negative fraction. The CDR3 sequence: CASSPLAGSSYNEQFF. The CDR3 region has the DNA TGTGCCAGCAGCCCTCTGGCGGGTAGCTCCTACAATGAGCAGTTCTTC.